This T cell receptor beta chain was documented in a study of cytomegalovirus exposure and HLA in healthy donors. PCR employed 60 Vbeta and 13 Jbeta primers. Clones were sequenced by immunoSEQ multiplex PCR, and TCRdb holds only the in-frame ones, with some missing. The top ten clones hold about 1.7% of a sample with 150,000 or so clones, over 60% of them seen once. Regarding the study as a whole: Some V segments (TRBV6-2 and TRBV6-3 among them) were excluded as indistinguishable. Among TCR beta chains, those listed as cytomegalovirus-associated numbered over 150. Across donors, presence/absence analyses took sequencing depth to be roughly uniform. Later analysis identified a missense DCLRE1C variant that was linked to TCR beta V- and J-gene trimming.

With 5 bases clipped from V and 1 base from J, the junction kept 11 bases outside the gene matches. Per the germline V gene, CDR1 is SGHVS and CDR2 is FNYEAQ. This CDR3 has 17 amino acids. This clone was seen only once. Its specificity is not known. The chain has TRBV7-6 and TRBJ2-5; 9 bases are a match to TRBD1. The receptor was isolated from a female donor in good health and CMV-seronegative. The sequencing input was PBMCs. The CDR3 is CASSGGPGTGFQETQYF. In DNA, the CDR3 is TGTGCCAGCAGCGGCGGTCCCGGGACAGGGTTCCAAGAGACCCAGTACTTC.